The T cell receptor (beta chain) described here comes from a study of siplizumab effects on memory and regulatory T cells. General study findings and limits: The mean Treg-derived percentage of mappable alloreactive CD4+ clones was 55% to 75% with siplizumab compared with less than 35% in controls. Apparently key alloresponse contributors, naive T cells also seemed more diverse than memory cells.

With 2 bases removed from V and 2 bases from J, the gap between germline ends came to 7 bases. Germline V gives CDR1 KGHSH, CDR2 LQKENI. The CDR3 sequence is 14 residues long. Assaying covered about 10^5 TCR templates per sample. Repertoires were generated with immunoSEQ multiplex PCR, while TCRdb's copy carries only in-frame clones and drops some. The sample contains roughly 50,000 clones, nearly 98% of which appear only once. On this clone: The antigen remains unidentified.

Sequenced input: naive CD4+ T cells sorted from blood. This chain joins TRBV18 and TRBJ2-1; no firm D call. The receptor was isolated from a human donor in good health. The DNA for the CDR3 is TGTGCCAGCTCACCAGGATGGGCCTACAATGAGCAGTTCTTC. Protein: CASSPGWAYNEQFF.